This entry concerns a single T cell receptor beta chain. The entry originates in a study of blood T cell repertoires in COVID-19. Study-level information: Acute and convalescent COVID-19 specimens originated in the United States, Italy and Spain. PBMCs, B-cell-depleted T cells, or T cells provided the cDNA or gDNA that made up the material.

TCRdb keeps only in-frame clones here, not all; method: immunoSEQ multiplex PCR. The table has almost 55,000 clones, roughly 91% seen once. CDR1 is MDHEN, CDR2 SYDVKM, per germline. The CDR3 extends over 15 amino acids. Unmatched junction bases numbered 3, after V lost 1 base and J lost 2 bases. The sequenced sample consisted of peripheral blood. The chain has TRBV28 and TRBJ1-2, with TRBD1 matching 8 bases. This sequence originates from a middle-aged man with active COVID-19. CDR3 DNA sequence: TGTGCCAGCAGTTTATTGACAGGGGAAAACTATGGCTACACCTTC. This encodes CASSLLTGENYGYTF.